Listed here are 4 T cell receptor beta chains from one sample, sequenced in a study of identical twins. One entry per CDR3 protein, called by TCRdb with MiXCR from the 5' RACE reads. The sample holds hundreds of thousands of distinct CDR3 sequences; approximately 6% are singletons and the top ten take roughly 1.8%. The source material was naive T cells sorted from blood. The receptors were gathered from a man between 18 and 29 years old in good health.

This clonotype was seen repeatedly, ten times or more. The V call is TRBV10-3, the J call TRBJ2-7; 9 nucleotides align to TRBD2. The CDR3 totals 14 residues. The V gene end was trimmed by 7 bases and the J gene end by 5 bases; junction bases not matched to a gene: 9. CDR1 is ENHRY, CDR2 SYGVKD, per germline. The CDR3 protein is CAIKAGGFNHEQYV. The CDR3 region has the DNA TGTGCCATCAAAGCGGGAGGATTCAACCACGAGCAGTACGTC.

This clonotype has ten or more counts. The chain links TRBV25-1 to TRBJ1-4; no clear D. The CDR3 covers 13 residues. V dropped 7 bases and J dropped 8 bases, with 14 bases sitting between them. The V gene's germline CDR1 is MGHDK and CDR2 SYGVNS. CDR3 sequence: CASTRGVYEKLFF. CDR3 sequence (DNA): TGTGCCAGCACTCGTGGGGTGTACGAAAAACTGTTTTTT.

This clonotype was counted a few times. This chain links TRBV19 with TRBJ1-1; possibly TRBD1 for D (5 bases). The CDR3 consists of 15 residues. Germline V gene data show CDR1 as LNHDA and CDR2 as SQIVND (reference sequence). Trimming left V 3 bases short and J 1 base short, with 12 bases between. The CDR3 sequence: CASSIFFRANTEAFF. CDR3 nucleotides: TGTGCCAGTAGTATCTTTTTCAGGGCGAACACTGAAGCTTTCTTT.

Many counts were recorded for this clonotype. The chain uses TRBV5-1 and TRBJ2-1; 8 nucleotides match TRBD2. The CDR3 totals 11 residues. The junction had 3 bases not matched to a gene; V was cut back by 4 bases and J by 12 bases. Germline V gene lookup returns CDR1 SGHRS and CDR2 YFSETQ. CDR3 sequence reads: CASSGGLGQFF. In DNA, the CDR3 is TGCGCCAGCAGCGGGGGACTAGGGCAGTTCTTC.